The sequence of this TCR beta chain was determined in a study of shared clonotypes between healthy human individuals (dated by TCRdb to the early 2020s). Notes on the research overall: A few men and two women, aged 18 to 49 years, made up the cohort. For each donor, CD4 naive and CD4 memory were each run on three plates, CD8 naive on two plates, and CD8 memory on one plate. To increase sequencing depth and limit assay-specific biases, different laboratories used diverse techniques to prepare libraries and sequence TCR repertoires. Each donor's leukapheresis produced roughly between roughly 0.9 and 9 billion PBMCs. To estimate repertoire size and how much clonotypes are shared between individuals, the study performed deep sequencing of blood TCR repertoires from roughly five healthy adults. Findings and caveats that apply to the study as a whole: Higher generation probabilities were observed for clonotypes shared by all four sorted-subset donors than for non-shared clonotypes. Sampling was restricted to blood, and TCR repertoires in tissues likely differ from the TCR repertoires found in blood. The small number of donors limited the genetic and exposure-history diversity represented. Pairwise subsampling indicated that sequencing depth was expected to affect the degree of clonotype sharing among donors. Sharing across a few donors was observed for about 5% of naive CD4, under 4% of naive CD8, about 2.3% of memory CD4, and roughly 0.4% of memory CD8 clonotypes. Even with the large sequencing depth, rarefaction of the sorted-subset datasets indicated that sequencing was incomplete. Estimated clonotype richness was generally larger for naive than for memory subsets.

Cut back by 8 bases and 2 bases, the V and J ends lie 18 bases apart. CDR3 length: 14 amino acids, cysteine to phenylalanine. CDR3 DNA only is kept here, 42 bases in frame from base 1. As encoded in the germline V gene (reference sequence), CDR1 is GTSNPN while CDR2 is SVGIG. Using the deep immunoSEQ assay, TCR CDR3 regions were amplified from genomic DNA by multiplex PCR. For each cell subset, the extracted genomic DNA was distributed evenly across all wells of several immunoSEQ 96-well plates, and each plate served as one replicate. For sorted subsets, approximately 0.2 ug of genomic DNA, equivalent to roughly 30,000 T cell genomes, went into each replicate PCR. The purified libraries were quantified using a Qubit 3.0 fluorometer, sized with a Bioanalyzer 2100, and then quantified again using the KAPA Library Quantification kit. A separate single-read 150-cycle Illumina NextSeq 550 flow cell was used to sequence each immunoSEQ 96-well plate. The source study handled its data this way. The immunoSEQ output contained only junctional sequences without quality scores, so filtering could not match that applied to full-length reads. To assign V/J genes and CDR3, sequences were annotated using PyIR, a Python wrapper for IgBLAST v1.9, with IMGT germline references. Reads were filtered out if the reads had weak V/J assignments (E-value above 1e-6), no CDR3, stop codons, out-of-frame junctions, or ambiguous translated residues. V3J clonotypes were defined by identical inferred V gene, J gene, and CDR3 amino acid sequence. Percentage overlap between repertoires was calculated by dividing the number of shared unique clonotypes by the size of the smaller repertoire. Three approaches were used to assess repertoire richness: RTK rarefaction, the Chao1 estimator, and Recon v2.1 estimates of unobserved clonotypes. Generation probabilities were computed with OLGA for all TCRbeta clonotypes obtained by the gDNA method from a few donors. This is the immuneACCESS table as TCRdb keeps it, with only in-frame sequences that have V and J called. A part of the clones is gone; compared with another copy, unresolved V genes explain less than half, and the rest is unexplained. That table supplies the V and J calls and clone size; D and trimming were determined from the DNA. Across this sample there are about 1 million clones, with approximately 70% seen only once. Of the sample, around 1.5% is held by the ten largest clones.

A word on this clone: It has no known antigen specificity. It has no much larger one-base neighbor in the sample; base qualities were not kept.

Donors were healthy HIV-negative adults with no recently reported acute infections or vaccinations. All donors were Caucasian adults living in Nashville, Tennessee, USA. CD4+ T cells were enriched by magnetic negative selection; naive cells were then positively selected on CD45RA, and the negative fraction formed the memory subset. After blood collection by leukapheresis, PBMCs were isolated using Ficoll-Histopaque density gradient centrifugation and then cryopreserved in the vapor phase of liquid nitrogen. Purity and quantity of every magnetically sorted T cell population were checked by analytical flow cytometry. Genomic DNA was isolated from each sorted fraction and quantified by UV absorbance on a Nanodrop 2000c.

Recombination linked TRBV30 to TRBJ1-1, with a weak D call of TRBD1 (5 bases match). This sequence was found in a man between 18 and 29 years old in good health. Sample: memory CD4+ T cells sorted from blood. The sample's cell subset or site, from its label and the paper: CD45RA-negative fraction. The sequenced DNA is TGTGCCGTCACCCGACAGACTAAAAACACTGAAGCTTTCTTT. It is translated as CAVTRQTKNTEAFF.